This TCR beta chain was captured in a study of T cell repertoires in cytomegalovirus infection. In the study overall: CMV epitopes in the study were HLA-C-restricted (recently identified) and HLA-B-restricted (well studied). Indications came from public TCR beta signatures; they pointed to CMV infection and to a matching HLA type. Broader study findings: HLA-C-restricted CMV clonotypes gave the most frequent clonotype in two of eight donors. Cumulative public TCR beta family frequency identified CMV carriers with the relevant HLA.

Germline lookup yields CDR1 MNHNY and CDR2 SVGAGI (reference sequence). The CDR3 extends over 14 amino acids. V was clipped by 5 bases and J by 3 bases, with 13 bases between them. Turning to this clonotype: The antigen remains unidentified.

TCRdb re-analysed the reads in MiXCR, keeping a single row per CDR3 protein. The sample yields about 890,000 distinct CDR3 sequences, around 32% seen once. Material: cultured CD8+ T cells from PBMCs, obtained from culture after CMV antigen stimulation. The rearrangement uses TRBV6-6 and TRBJ1-1; weak D call: TRBD1 (6 bases). This TCR derives from a human donor in good health (CMV status not recorded). Some clones in this sample may be carry-over from other donors' samples. CDR3 sequence reads: CASSGPGAHTEAFF. For the CDR3, the DNA is TGTGCCAGCAGTGGGCCGGGGGCTCACACTGAAGCTTTCTTT.